The 12 T cell receptor beta chains below all came from one sample that was sequenced in a study of T cells expressing NK-cell markers (dated by TCRdb to 2020 to 2021). The protocol used for the library was 5' RACE. TCRdb shows the sequencer as Illumina HiSeq 2000. Each CDR3 protein sequence appears as one entry after TCRdb reprocessed the reads, and no DNA is included. The table for this sample shows 500,000 to 600,000 distinct CDR3 sequences. The ten biggest clones cover 3% to 4.5% of the sample. The sequenced material came from blood T cells: a sorted CD56 or NKG2C T cell subset, CD4+ or CD8+ T cells, or bulk PBMC T cells (not recorded which). The source of these receptors is a young man in good health. Donor details come from another sample of the same person, matched by shared clones.

The chain joins TRBV10-3 to TRBJ1-5; lacking DNA, the TRBD1 call made by TCRdb goes unchecked. The CDR3 totals 15 residues. Germline-derived CDR1 and CDR2 are ENHRY and SYGVKD. CDR3 residues: CAISGPGQGTQPQHF.

CDR3 sequence reads: CASSLLAMAFF. The chain is built from TRBV7-2 and TRBJ1-1. The CDR3 totals 11 residues. Germline lookup yields CDR1 SGHTA and CDR2 FQGNSA.

The gene calls are TRBV7-6 and TRBJ2-7; no DNA is available, so the TRBD1 call from TCRdb remains unchecked. CDR1 SGHVS and CDR2 FNYEAQ come from the germline V gene. The CDR3 is 15 residues long. The chain's CDR3 is CASSPRQGFTYEQYF.

The rearrangement uses TRBV18 and TRBJ2-7; with no DNA, the TCRdb D assignment of TRBD1 cannot be verified. Germline CDR1 is KGHSH and CDR2 is LQKENI. The CDR3 runs 14 residues. This CDR3 is CASSPGNGIDEQYF. The full variable domain, with the rest looked up from reference TRBV18 and TRBJ2-7, is NAGVMQNPRHLVRRRGQEARLRCSPMKGHSHVYWYRQLPEEGLKFMVYLQKENIIDESGMPKERFSAEFPKEGPSILRIQQVVRGDSAAYFCASSPGNGIDEQYFGPGTRLTVT.

The chain joins TRBV12-3 or TRBV12-4 to TRBJ2-2; TCRdb reports TRBD1, a call that lacks DNA to check it against. The CDR3 spans 14 residues. CDR3 loop: CATQGRLRTGELFF.

The genes are TRBV27 and TRBJ2-7. The CDR3 runs 15 residues. Germline lookup yields CDR1 MNHEY and CDR2 SMNVEV (reference sequence). The CDR3 sequence is CASSLAAGASYEQYF.

The V gene is TRBV7-6, the J gene TRBJ2-7. This CDR3 spans 16 amino acids. From germline, CDR1 is SGHVS and CDR2 FNYEAQ. CDR3 protein: CASSFNLGETSYEQYF.

The J gene is TRBJ1-1, the V gene TRBV10-3; the TCRdb call, TRBD1, lacks DNA for checking. The CDR3 contains 13 residues. The germline V gene encodes CDR1 ENHRY and CDR2 SYGVKD. The CDR3 spells CAVGTGAVAEAFF.

This chain connects TRBV10-3 to TRBJ2-2; TCRdb indicates TRBD2, and absent DNA this call remains unverified. The germline V gene has CDR1 ENHRY and CDR2 SYGVKD. This CDR3 is built from 16 residues. This CDR3 reads CAIRQTSGRVDGELFF.

The V and J genes are TRBV7-2 and TRBJ2-2. The length of the CDR3 is 14 residues. Looked up from germline, CDR1 is SGHTA and CDR2 is FQGNSA. This CDR3 reads CASSLDPRTGELFF.

The CDR3 is CASLEQGLAKNIQYF. The V gene is TRBV2, the J gene TRBJ2-4; with no DNA, the TCRdb D assignment of TRBD1 cannot be verified. This CDR3 spans 15 amino acids. CDR1 is SNHLY, CDR2 FYNNEI, per germline.

The chain combines TRBV7-6 with TRBJ2-5; TCRdb's D gene call, TRBD2, goes unchecked for lack of DNA. The germline gives CDR1 SGHVS, CDR2 FNYEAQ. The CDR3 covers 17 residues. CDR3: CASSLEVPGLAGETQYF. Complete variable domain (other parts from reference TRBV7-6 and TRBJ2-5): GAGVSQSPRYKVTKRGQDVALRCDPISGHVSLYWYRQALGQGPEFLTYFNYEAQQDKSGLPNDRFSAERPEGSISTLTIQRTEQRDSAMYRCASSLEVPGLAGETQYFGPGTRLLVL.